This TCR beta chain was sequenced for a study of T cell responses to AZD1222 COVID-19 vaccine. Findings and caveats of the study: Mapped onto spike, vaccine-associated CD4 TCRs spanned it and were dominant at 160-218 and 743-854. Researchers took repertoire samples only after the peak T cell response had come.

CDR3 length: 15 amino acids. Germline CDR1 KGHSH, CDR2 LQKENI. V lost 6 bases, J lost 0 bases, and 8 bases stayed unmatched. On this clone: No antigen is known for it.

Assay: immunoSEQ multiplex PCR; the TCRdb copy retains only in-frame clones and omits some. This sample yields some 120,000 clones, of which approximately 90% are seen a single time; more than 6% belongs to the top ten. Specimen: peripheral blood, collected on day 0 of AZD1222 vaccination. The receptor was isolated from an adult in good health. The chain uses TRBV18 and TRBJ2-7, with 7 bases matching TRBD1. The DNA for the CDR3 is TGTGCCAGCTCCCCTCCGGGACAGCTCTCCTACGAGCAGTACTTC. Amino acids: CASSPPGQLSYEQYF. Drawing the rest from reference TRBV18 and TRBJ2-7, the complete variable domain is NAGVMQNPRHLVRRRGQEARLRCSPMKGHSHVYWYRQLPEEGLKFMVYLQKENIIDESGMPKERFSAEFPKEGPSILRIQQVVRGDSAAYFCASSPPGQLSYEQYFGPGTRLTVT.